These 8 T cell receptor beta chains were sequenced from one sample in a study of T cell responses to AZD1222 COVID-19 vaccine listed by TCRdb under 2021. The library came from the immunoSEQ multiplex PCR assay. This immuneACCESS table, as held by TCRdb, lists in-frame sequences with V and J called but not all clones. Of the missing ones, under half trace to an unresolved V gene in checked studies; the others have no known cause. Recorded for this sample are tens of thousands of clones; approximately 88% of them occurred a single time. Roughly 4.3% of the sample rests with the top ten. The time point tag for this specimen amounts to: baseline before first vaccination. The sample's treatment or condition label, in plain terms: meningococcal conjugate vaccine given as trial control. Material: peripheral blood, obtained on day 0 of MenACWY control vaccination. Receptors were obtained from an adult in good health.

The chain couples TRBV28 to TRBJ2-6, with TRBD2 matching 8 bases. The length of the CDR3 is 17 residues. V gave up 5 bases and J gave up 2 bases; unmatched junction bases: 8. From germline, CDR1 is MDHEN and CDR2 SYDVKM. DNA for the CDR3: TGTGCCAGCAGTCCACCTTCGGGGGGGGCTGGGGCCAACGTCCTGACTTTC. It translates to CASSPPSGGAGANVLTF.

The count of this clone is one. The chain uses TRBV27 and TRBJ2-1, with TRBD2 identical over 12 bases. Germline loops: CDR1 MNHEY, CDR2 SMNVEV (reference sequence). CDR3 length: 15 amino acids. Trimming removed 11 bases from V and 2 bases from J; junction bases left unmatched: 7. The CDR3 spells CASSGRAGPYNEQFF. DNA of the CDR3: TGTGCCTCTAGCGGGAGGGCCGGTCCCTACAATGAGCAGTTCTTC.

This sequence joins TRBV12-3 or TRBV12-4 and TRBJ1-6; D remains unclear. V lost 4 bases and J 7 bases, leaving 5 bases between the germline ends. The length of the CDR3 is 12 residues. The CDR3 is CASSSENSPLHF. The CDR3 DNA reads TGTGCCAGCAGTTCCGAAAATTCACCCCTCCACTTT.

V gene TRBV28 combines with J gene TRBJ2-1; D ambiguous. Looked up from germline, CDR1 is MDHEN and CDR2 is SYDVKM. The V gene lost 2 bases and the J gene lost 10 bases, with 12 bases spanning the gap. There are 13 residues in the CDR3. In nucleotides, the CDR3 is TGTGCCAGCAGTTTAATGACTCCCCAAGAGCAGTTCTTC. Translated, it gives CASSLMTPQEQFF.

The rearrangement links TRBV5-1 to TRBJ2-7, with 7 nucleotides matching TRBD1. The CDR3 loop spans 14 amino acids. Losses at the gene ends were 1 base for V and 3 bases for J; bases not matched to a gene: 4. Germline V gene lookup returns CDR1 SGHRS and CDR2 YFSETQ. In nucleotides, the CDR3 is TGCGCCAGCAGCTTGACAGGGGAAGGCTACGAGCAGTACTTC. This translates into CASSLTGEGYEQYF.

This chain connects TRBV18 to TRBJ1-1, with a tentative D call TRBD1 (5 bases). The CDR3 runs 14 residues. The germline gives CDR1 KGHSH, CDR2 LQKENI. Trimming took 0 bases from V and 11 from J, leaving 16 bases between them. In DNA, the CDR3 is TGTGCCAGCTCACCACCGGCTCAAACCAAGGGGGCTTTCTTT. It translates to CASSPPAQTKGAFF.

The chain is built from TRBV7-2 and TRBJ2-5; 10 bases are shared with TRBD1. The trim removed 6 bases at V and 5 bases at J, leaving 12 bases unmatched. CDR1 is SGHTA, CDR2 FQGNSA, per germline. The CDR3 runs 16 residues. CDR3: CASSSPGQGLKETQYF. CDR3 sequence (DNA): TGTGCCAGCAGTTCTCCGGGACAGGGGTTGAAGGAGACCCAGTACTTC.

This chain joins TRBV28 and TRBJ2-3, with 9 bases identical to TRBD1. The CDR3 loop spans 16 amino acids. Germline CDR1 MDHEN, CDR2 SYDVKM. Germline trimming cut 7 bases from V and 2 bases from J; bases unmatched to any gene: 10. The CDR3 nucleotides read TGTGCCAGCAACGTCCCGGGACAGGGTGACACAGATACGCAGTATTTT. Its translation is CASNVPGQGDTDTQYF.